These 25 T cell receptor beta chains originate from one sample sequenced in a study of CD8 T cells in ankylosing spondylitis. Via MiXCR, TCRdb re-called the 5' RACE reads, giving one row per CDR3 protein. The sample yields about 240,000 distinct CDR3 sequences, under 30% seen once. The sample consisted of blood, either unsorted or a sorted T cell fraction (not recorded which). These receptors all come from a male donor with ankylosing spondylitis or in good health (not recorded which).

This clonotype was seen a few times. CDR3 sequence: CAISGTVQETQYF. In nucleotides, the CDR3 is TGTGCCATCAGTGGGACGGTACAAGAGACCCAGTACTTC. The rearrangement links TRBV10-3 to TRBJ2-5; D gene uncertain. CDR3 size: 13 residues. V lost 4 bases, J lost 2 bases, and 8 bases lay in between. Germline V gene data show CDR1 as ENHRY and CDR2 as SYGVKD.

This clonotype was counted a few times. The V gene is TRBV20-1, the J gene TRBJ2-3; 9 nucleotides match TRBD1. CDR1 and CDR2 from the germline V gene are DFQATT and SNEGSKA (reference sequence). The CDR3 runs 15 residues. V gave up 1 base and J gave up 4 bases; unmatched junction bases: 6. CDR3: CSARGGQGRADTQYF. For the CDR3, the DNA is TGCAGTGCTAGAGGCGGACAGGGGCGCGCAGATACGCAGTATTTT.

This chain joins TRBV30 and TRBJ2-5; possibly TRBD2 for D (7 bases). The CDR3 has 15 amino acids. In germline, CDR1 is GTSNPN, CDR2 SVGIG (reference sequence). V lost 4 bases and J lost 5, with 20 bases in between. CDR3 nucleotide sequence: TGTGCCTGGAACCGTCCTGGGGGGGGGCGTGAGACCCAGTACTTC. Translation gives CAWNRPGGGRETQYF.

At least ten counts were recorded for this clonotype. The chain carries TRBV12-3 or TRBV12-4 and TRBJ1-2; D gene ambiguous. Trimming cost V 4 bases and J 8 bases, with 11 bases left between them. The CDR3 is 12 residues long. CDR3 in amino acids: CASSWTYVGYTF. The CDR3 bases are TGTGCCAGCAGTTGGACGTACGTAGGCTACACCTTC.

This chain uses TRBV12-3 or TRBV12-4 with TRBJ2-3; 8 positions match TRBD2. The CDR3 runs to 18 residues. The junction had 19 bases not matched to a gene; V was cut back by 11 bases and J by 0 bases. The CDR3 sequence: CALSLSGGAYYSTDTQYF. In DNA form, the CDR3 reads TGTGCCCTCAGTTTATCGGGGGGGGCTTATTATAGCACAGATACGCAGTATTTT.

V and J are TRBV6-6 and TRBJ2-7; D is undetermined. Germline lookup yields CDR1 MNHNY and CDR2 SVGAGI (reference sequence). The CDR3 is 12 residues long. The V and J ends lost 4 bases and 3 bases respectively, with 7 bases between them. CDR3 residues: CASSSINYEQYF. In nucleotides, the CDR3 is TGTGCCAGCAGTTCCATAAACTACGAGCAGTACTTC.

This clonotype has ten or more counts. The rearrangement links TRBV3-1 to TRBJ2-5, with D unresolved. With 3 bases removed from V and 5 bases from J, the gap between germline ends came to 10 bases. CDR1 and CDR2 from the germline V gene are LGHDT and YNNKEL (reference sequence). The CDR3 totals 13 residues. This chain's CDR3 is CASSQSRVETQYF. In nucleotides, the CDR3 is TGTGCCAGCAGCCAGTCTAGGGTGGAGACCCAGTACTTC.

This sequence joins TRBV20-1 and TRBJ1-2; TRBD1 matches 7 bases. Germline-derived CDR1 and CDR2 are DFQATT and SNEGSKA (reference sequence). The CDR3 loop spans 13 amino acids. J gave up 2 bases and V 8 bases, and 8 bases lay outside the gene matches. The CDR3 is CSSKKQGNYGYTF. In DNA, the CDR3 is TGCAGTTCGAAGAAACAGGGGAACTATGGCTACACCTTC.

This CDR3 is CSARGGYGEQFF. Here the CDR3 DNA reads TGCAGTGCTAGGGGGGGGTACGGTGAGCAGTTCTTC. This sequence joins TRBV20-1 and TRBJ2-1, with 7 bases that match TRBD2. The germline V gene has CDR1 DFQATT and CDR2 SNEGSKA (reference sequence). V lost 3 bases and J lost 9; bases outside the gene matches: 5. This CDR3 is 12 amino acids long.

The chain employs TRBV20-1 and TRBJ2-1; D is possibly TRBD1 (6 bases). Trimming left V 6 bases short and J 4 bases short, with 10 bases between. CDR1 is DFQATT, CDR2 SNEGSKA, per germline (reference sequence). The CDR3 is 12 amino acids. The CDR3 DNA sequence: TGCAGTGCCAGGACAGTGTACAATGAGCAGTTCTTC. Translated, it gives CSARTVYNEQFF.

This clonotype was recorded many times. V is TRBV6-5 and J is TRBJ1-5; D perhaps matches TRBD1 (6 bases). The germline CDR1 and CDR2 sequences are MNHEY and SVGAGI. V shed 2 bases and J shed 5 bases, with 13 bases lying between them. This CDR3 contains 15 residues. The CDR3 DNA sequence: TGTGCCAGCAGTTACACTACAGGGACCGATCAGCCCCAGCATTTT. It is translated as CASSYTTGTDQPQHF.

The gene calls are TRBV6-5 and TRBJ2-2; D is ambiguous. V was pared by 0 bases and J by 7 bases, with 3 bases between. Per the germline V gene, CDR1 is MNHEY and CDR2 is SVGAGI. The CDR3 has 12 residues. CDR3 nucleotide sequence: TGTGCCAGCAGTTACTCGGGCGGGGAGCTGTTTTTT. This codes for CASSYSGGELFF.

This clonotype has a handful of counts. This chain uses TRBV12-3 or TRBV12-4 with TRBJ2-5; 8 bases line up with TRBD2. CDR3 length equals 14 residues. With 3 bases clipped from V and 5 bases from J, the junction kept 5 bases outside the gene matches. The DNA for the CDR3 is TGTGCCAGCAGTTTCGGCGGGGGGATGGAGACCCAGTACTTC. Its protein product is CASSFGGGMETQYF.

This clonotype was seen more than once but under ten times. CDR3 sequence reads: CAVLAGFSTDTQYF. The CDR3 DNA sequence: TGCGCGGTACTAGCGGGGTTTAGCACAGATACGCAGTATTTT. The genes are TRBV20-1 and TRBJ2-3; 10 bases agree with TRBD2. Germline assignment: CDR1 DFQATT and CDR2 SNEGSKA (reference sequence). The CDR3 has 14 residues.

This clonotype has a count of ten or more. CDR3 coding DNA: TGCGCCCAGCAGGACCCGAACACCGGGGAGCTGTTTTTT. This codes for CAQQDPNTGELFF. V gene TRBV5-1 combines with J gene TRBJ2-2, with no clear D. The CDR3 has 13 amino acids. Germline V lookup: CDR1 SGHRS, CDR2 YFSETQ. The germline V and J ends were trimmed by 10 bases and 0 bases, with 10 bases remaining between them. The full variable domain, with the rest looked up from reference TRBV5-1 and TRBJ2-2, is KAGVTQTPRYLIKTRGQQVTLSCSPISGHRSVSWYQQTPGQGLQFLFEYFSETQRNKGNFPGRFSGRQFSNSRSEMNVSTLELGDSALYLCAQQDPNTGELFFGEGSRLTVL.

The chain is built from TRBV29-1 and TRBJ2-7, with D hard to call. Trimming left V 0 bases short and J 3 bases short, with 12 bases between. The CDR3 is made up of 14 amino acids. CDR1 is SQVTM, CDR2 ANQGSEA, per germline. This CDR3 reads CSVEDPGRYYEQYF. The DNA for the CDR3 is TGCAGCGTTGAAGATCCAGGACGGTACTACGAGCAGTACTTC.

The rearrangement joins TRBV2 to TRBJ2-7; D is undetermined. V was trimmed by 4 bases and J by 2 bases, leaving 6 bases between them. The CDR3 contains 12 residues. In germline, CDR1 is SNHLY, CDR2 FYNNEI. CDR3: CASSAGTYEQYF. The CDR3 DNA sequence: TGTGCCAGCAGTGCCGGTACCTACGAGCAGTACTTC.

The chain carries TRBV15 and TRBJ2-5; D is tentatively TRBD1 or TRBD2 (5 bases each). This CDR3 region has 14 residues. In germline, CDR1 is LNHNV, CDR2 YYDKDF (reference sequence). V lost 3 bases, J lost 1 base, and 9 bases lay in between. The CDR3 reads CATSSPGTQETQYF. For the CDR3, the DNA is TGTGCCACCAGCAGTCCAGGGACCCAAGAGACCCAGTACTTC.

This clonotype was seen at least ten times. This chain links TRBV19 with TRBJ2-1; D is perhaps TRBD1 or TRBD2 (5 bases each). Germline CDR1 is LNHDA and CDR2 is SQIVND (reference sequence). The CDR3 is 15 amino acids. V gave up 5 bases and J gave up 10 bases, with 21 bases separating them. This chain's CDR3 is CASSPRDVSPAEQFF. Written as DNA, the CDR3 is TGTGCCAGTAGTCCCAGGGACGTCTCACCTGCCGAGCAGTTCTTC.

This clonotype was detected a few times. J is TRBJ1-1 and V is TRBV29-1, with D possibly TRBD1 on 5 matching bases. The V end lost 5 bases, the J end lost 1 base, and 5 bases lay between the germline ends. The CDR3 sequence is 11 residues long. In germline, CDR1 is SQVTM, CDR2 ANQGSEA. The CDR3 sequence: CSVRGNTEAFF. The CDR3 DNA is TGCAGCGTTAGGGGGAACACTGAAGCTTTCTTT.

This sequence joins TRBV7-2 and TRBJ2-1; tentative D call: TRBD1 (5 bases). The CDR3 is made up of 16 amino acids. V lost 1 base and J 0 bases, leaving 10 bases between the germline ends. Germline V gene sequence: CDR1 SGHTA, CDR2 FQGNSA. CDR3 bases: TGTGCCAGCAGCTTAGGCGACAGAAGCTCCTACAATGAGCAGTTCTTC. It specifies CASSLGDRSSYNEQFF.

In this sample, this clonotype turned up many times. The V call is TRBV12-3 or TRBV12-4, the J call TRBJ2-5, with D possibly called TRBD1 or TRBD2 (5 bases each). The ends were cut back, 5 bases at V and 2 bases at J, with 15 bases in the middle. The CDR3 length is 15 residues. In DNA, the CDR3 is TGTGCCAGCAGTACCACTAGGGGATTACAAGAGACCCAGTACTTC. Its protein is CASSTTRGLQETQYF.

This clonotype was seen ten or more times. The rearrangement uses TRBV5-1 and TRBJ2-1; no reliable D call. The CDR3 contains 15 residues. Germline V gene sequence: CDR1 SGHRS, CDR2 YFSETQ. Trimming shortened V by 2 bases and J by 2 bases, and 11 bases separated the two germline ends. The chain's CDR3 is CASSLDTAPYNEQFF. The CDR3 nucleotides are TGCGCCAGCAGCTTAGACACCGCCCCCTACAATGAGCAGTTCTTC.

Note on this clonotype: The missing conserved phenylalanine or tryptophan at the end of this CDR3 makes a read error likely. The CDR3 sequence: CASSTTGREGYTL. The DNA for the CDR3 is TGTGCCAGCAGTACGACAGGGAGGGAGGGCTACACCCTC. V gene TRBV12-3 or TRBV12-4 combines with J gene TRBJ1-2; 7 positions match TRBD1. The CDR3 extends over 13 amino acids. V shed 5 bases, J shed 8 bases, and the junction held 8 bases outside the gene matches.

The chain carries TRBV7-2 and TRBJ2-7, with 7 positions matching TRBD1. The CDR3 runs to 13 residues. CDR1 is SGHTA and CDR2 is FQGNSA in the germline V gene. The trim removed 5 bases at V and 7 bases at J, leaving 8 bases unmatched. This CDR3 is CASSPRQGLEQYF. The CDR3 DNA reads as TGTGCCAGCAGCCCCAGACAGGGCTTAGAGCAGTACTTC.